This T cell receptor beta chain came from a study of blood T cell repertoires in COVID-19. On the study more broadly: The United States, Italy and Spain were the sources of the acute and convalescent COVID-19 samples. T cells, B-cell-depleted T cells, or PBMCs supplied cDNA or gDNA.

Study processing details: Estimated nucleated cell counts came from reference gene primer amplification. Assay used: immunoSEQ multiplex PCR; TCRdb lists only in-frame clones, some missing. That table supplies the V and J calls and clone size; D and trimming were determined from the DNA. The sample records about 360,000 clones, 70% to 90% being singletons. V gave up 5 bases and J gave up 1 base, with 8 bases separating them. The CDR3 has 14 residues. Germline V gene sequence: CDR1 PRHDT, CDR2 FYEKMQ (reference sequence). The rearrangement uses TRBV13 and TRBJ2-2; D uncertain. Sequenced: peripheral blood. The clonotype originates from a human donor in a cohort sampled during active COVID-19. The CDR3 loop reads CASSLEVNTGELFF. The CDR3 bases are TGTGCCAGCAGCCTCGAGGTGAACACCGGGGAGCTGTTTTTT.